This T cell receptor (beta chain) was sequenced in a study of T cells in tuberculosis. Overall study results and limits: Smaller distances to GMM-specific TCRs suggested their expansion in active tuberculosis.

The data were produced by immunoSEQ multiplex PCR, yet TCRdb's version contains in-frame clones alone and is incomplete. The repertoire includes around 40,000 clones, 94% of them detected once, and around 4% sits in the top ten. The time point is: new active TB diagnosis, blood taken before or within 7 days of starting treatment. In germline, CDR1 is SGHRS, CDR2 YFSETQ. V trimming: 0 bases; J trimming: 3 bases; junction bases outside the gene matches: 8. CDR3 length: 16 amino acids. With respect to this clone: Its antigen remains unknown.

The sample in question was PBMCs, obtained at tuberculosis diagnosis. This TCR came from an adult with tuberculosis. V gene TRBV5-1 combines with J gene TRBJ2-7, with 8 bases identical to TRBD2. CDR3 loop: CASSLDSGGPIYEQYF. The CDR3 nucleotides read TGCGCCAGCAGCTTGGACTCGGGGGGGCCAATCTACGAGCAGTACTTC.